These 7 T cell receptor beta chains were sequenced from one sample in a study of CD8 T cells in Susac syndrome. Random hexamers were used to reverse transcribe about 0.5 to 1 ug of RNA. TCRdb reanalysed the immunoSEQ multiplex PCR reads using MiXCR and keeps one entry per CDR3 protein. The table shows 95,000 to 150,000 distinct CDR3 sequences, with approximately 93% occurring only once. Sequencing used CD8+ T cells from PBMCs. These receptor sequences come from a human donor with multiple sclerosis.

V is TRBV30 and J is TRBJ2-7, with 11 nucleotides matching TRBD1. The CDR3 loop spans 16 amino acids. Germline V CDR1 and CDR2: GTSNPN, SVGIG (reference sequence). Germline trimming cut 4 bases from V and 3 bases from J; bases unmatched to any gene: 11. The CDR3 nucleotides are TGTGCCTGGATGGGACTCGGGACAGGGGGTGTCTACGAGCAGTACTTC. Translated: CAWMGLGTGGVYEQYF.

The rearrangement joins TRBV5-1 to TRBJ1-2, with D uncertain. Per the germline V gene, CDR1 is SGHRS and CDR2 is YFSETQ. The CDR3 is made up of 15 amino acids. Between the trimmed V and J ends, which lost 4 bases and 8 bases, there was a span of 21 bases. The CDR3 sequence is CASSPGRGPYEGYTF. CDR3 coding DNA: TGCGCCAGCAGCCCGGGCCGAGGCCCCTATGAAGGCTACACCTTC.

As for this clonotype: This likely comes from a read error, as the CDR3 has no conserved phenylalanine or tryptophan at its end. The chain links TRBV28 to TRBJ2-3; TRBD1 might be the D (6 bases). The end of the DNA is better explained by TRBJ1-5, so the J call may be wrong. The V gene's germline CDR1 is MDHEN and CDR2 SYDVKM. The CDR3 has 16 residues. CDR3 DNA sequence: TGTGCCAGCACCTTAACCCCCCGGGGGGCCCAAGATACGCAGCATCTT. As protein: CASTLTPRGAQDTQHL.

The chain links TRBV5-1 to TRBJ2-2; TRBD2 might be the D (6 bases). The germline V and J ends were trimmed by 4 bases and 6 bases, with 13 bases remaining between them. CDR3 length equals 14 residues. Germline CDR1 SGHRS, CDR2 YFSETQ. The CDR3 sequence: CASSGPGSSGELFF. In DNA form, the CDR3 reads TGCGCCAGCAGCGGACCCGGGAGTTCCGGGGAGCTGTTTTTT.

The chain links TRBV6-6 to TRBJ1-5, with TRBD1 identical over 9 bases. V trimming: 2 bases; J trimming: 4 bases; junction bases outside the gene matches: 6. CDR1 and CDR2 (germline): MNHNY, SVGAGI (reference sequence). This CDR3 spans 16 amino acids. The CDR3 DNA reads as TGTGCCAGCAGTTACACCCCAGACAGGGGGAATCAGCCCCAGCATTTT. Residues: CASSYTPDRGNQPQHF.

The chain recombines TRBV7-2 with TRBJ1-5, with a weak D call TRBD1 (6 bases). V lost 1 base to trimming and J lost 1 base, with 14 bases between them. Germline-derived CDR1 and CDR2 are SGHTA and FQGNSA. The CDR3 covers 17 residues. CDR3 loop: CASSLVVGGPSNQPQHF. The CDR3, as DNA: TGTGCCAGCAGCTTAGTGGTCGGGGGGCCGAGCAATCAGCCCCAGCATTTT. The variable domain in full, completed from reference TRBV7-2 and TRBJ1-5, reads GAGVSQSPSNKVTEKGKDVELRCDPISGHTALYWYRQSLGQGLEFLIYFQGNSAPDKSGLPSDRFSAERTGGSVSTLTIQRTQQEDSAVYLCASSLVVGGPSNQPQHFGDGTRLSIL.

The chain couples TRBV19 to TRBJ2-1; TRBD2 agrees at 8 bases. CDR1 is LNHDA, CDR2 SQIVND, per germline (reference sequence). The V gene end was trimmed by 3 bases and the J gene end by 0 bases; junction bases not matched to a gene: 1. This CDR3 spans 15 amino acids. CDR3 DNA sequence: TGTGCCAGTAGTATGAGCGGGAGCTCCTACAATGAGCAGTTCTTC. Its translation: CASSMSGSSYNEQFF.